The text below deals with one TCR beta chain. Antigen unknown. A much larger clone sits a single nucleotide away, making a read error possible. The conserved closing phenylalanine or tryptophan is absent in this CDR3, likely reflecting a read error. These data belong to a study of CD8 T cells in ankylosing spondylitis. Whole-study results and caveats: Earlier reports found some motif variants in synovial fluid and blood in reactive arthritis. The authors reported significant enrichment of disease-linked clones in matched ankylosing spondylitis synovial fluid.

Preparation of TCR beta libraries was done by quantitative 5'-RACE with molecular barcodes. TCRdb reprocessed the 5' RACE reads via MiXCR and lists one record per CDR3 protein. The sample has 250,000 to 400,000 distinct CDR3 sequences, under 14% seen once; the top ten hold roughly 9%. CDR1 and CDR2 from the germline V gene are DFQATT and SNEGSKA (reference sequence). With V trimmed by 1 base and J by 3 bases, 10 bases remained unmatched. CDR3 length equals 16 residues. The sample was blood, either unsorted or a sorted T cell fraction (not recorded which). This chain joins TRBV20-1 and TRBJ2-7; TRBD2 matches at 9 bases. The source of this sequence is a female donor with ankylosing spondylitis or in good health (not recorded which). CDR3 nucleotide sequence: TGCAGTGCTAGAGCTTGGCTAGCGGGGATAGTCTACGAGCAGTACTTA. Residues: CSARAWLAGIVYEQYL.